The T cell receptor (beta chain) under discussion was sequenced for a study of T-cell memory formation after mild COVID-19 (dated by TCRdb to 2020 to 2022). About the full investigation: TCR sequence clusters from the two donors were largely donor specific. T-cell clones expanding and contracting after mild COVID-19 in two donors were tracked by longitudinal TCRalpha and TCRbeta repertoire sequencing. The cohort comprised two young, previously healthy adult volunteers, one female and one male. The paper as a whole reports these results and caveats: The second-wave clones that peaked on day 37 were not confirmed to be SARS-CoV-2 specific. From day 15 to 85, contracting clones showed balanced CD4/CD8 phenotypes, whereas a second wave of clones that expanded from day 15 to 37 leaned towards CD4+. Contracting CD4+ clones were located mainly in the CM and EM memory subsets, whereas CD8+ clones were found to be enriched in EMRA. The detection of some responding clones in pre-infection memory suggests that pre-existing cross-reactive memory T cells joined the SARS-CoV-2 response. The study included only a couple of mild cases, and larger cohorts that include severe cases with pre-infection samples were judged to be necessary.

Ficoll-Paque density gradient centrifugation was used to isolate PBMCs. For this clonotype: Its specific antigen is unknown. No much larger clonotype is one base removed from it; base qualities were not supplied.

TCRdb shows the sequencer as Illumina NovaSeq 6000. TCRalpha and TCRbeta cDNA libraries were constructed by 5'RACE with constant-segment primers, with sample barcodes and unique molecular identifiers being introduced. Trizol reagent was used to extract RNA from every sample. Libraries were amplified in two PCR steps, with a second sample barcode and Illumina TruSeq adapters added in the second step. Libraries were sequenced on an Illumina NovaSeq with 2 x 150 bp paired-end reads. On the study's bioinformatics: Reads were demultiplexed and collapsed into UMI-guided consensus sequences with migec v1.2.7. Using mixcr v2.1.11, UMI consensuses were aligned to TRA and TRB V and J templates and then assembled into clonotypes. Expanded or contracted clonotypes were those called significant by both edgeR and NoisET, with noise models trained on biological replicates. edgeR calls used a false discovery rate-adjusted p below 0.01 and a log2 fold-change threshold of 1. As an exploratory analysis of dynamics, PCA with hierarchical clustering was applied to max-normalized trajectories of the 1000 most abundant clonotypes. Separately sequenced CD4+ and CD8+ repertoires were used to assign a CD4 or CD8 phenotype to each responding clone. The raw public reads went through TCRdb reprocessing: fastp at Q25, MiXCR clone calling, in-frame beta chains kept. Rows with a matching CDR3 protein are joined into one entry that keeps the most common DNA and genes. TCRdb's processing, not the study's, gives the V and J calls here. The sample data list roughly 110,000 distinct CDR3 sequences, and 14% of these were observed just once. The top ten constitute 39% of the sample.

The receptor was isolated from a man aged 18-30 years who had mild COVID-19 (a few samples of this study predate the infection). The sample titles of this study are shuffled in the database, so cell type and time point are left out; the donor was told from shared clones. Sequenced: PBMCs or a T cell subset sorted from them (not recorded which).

The DNA sequence is TGTGCCATCCGCCGGGGTTTTTATGGCTACACCTTC. Its protein reads: CAIRRGFYGYTF. This receptor chain uses TRBV7-9 and TRBJ1-2; there is no confident call for the D gene. Inclusive of the bounding cysteine and phenylalanine, the CDR3 is 12 residues long. The DNA shown is the 36-base CDR3, in frame from base 1. From a lookup of the germline V gene (reference sequence), CDR1 and CDR2 are SEHNR and FQNEAQ. V and J are truncated by 10 bases and 5 bases respectively, leaving an intervening sequence of 14 bases.